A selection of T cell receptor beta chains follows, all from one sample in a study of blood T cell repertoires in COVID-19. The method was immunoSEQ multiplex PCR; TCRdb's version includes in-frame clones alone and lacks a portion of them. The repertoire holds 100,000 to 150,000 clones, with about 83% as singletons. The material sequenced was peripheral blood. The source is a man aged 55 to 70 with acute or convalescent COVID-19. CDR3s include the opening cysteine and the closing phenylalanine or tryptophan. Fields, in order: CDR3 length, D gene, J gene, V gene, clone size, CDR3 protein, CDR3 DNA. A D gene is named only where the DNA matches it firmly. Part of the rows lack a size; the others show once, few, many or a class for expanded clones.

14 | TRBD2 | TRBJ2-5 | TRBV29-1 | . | CSVPGTSGRETQYF | TGCAGCGTCCCCGGGACTAGCGGGCGAGAGACCCAGTACTTC
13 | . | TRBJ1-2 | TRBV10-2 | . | CASSDAGFYGYTF | TGCGCCAGCAGTGACGCAGGGTTCTATGGCTACACCTTC
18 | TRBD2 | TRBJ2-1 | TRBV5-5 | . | CASSLRLAGGGPYNEQFF | TGTGCCAGCAGCTTGCGACTAGCGGGAGGGGGCCCCTACAATGAGCAGTTCTTC
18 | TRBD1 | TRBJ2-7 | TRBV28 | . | CASSSNQTPGQGGYEQYF | TGTGCCAGCAGTTCAAACCAAACGCCGGGACAGGGGGGCTACGAGCAGTACTTC
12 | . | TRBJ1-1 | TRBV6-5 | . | CAGRQTNTEAFF | TGTGCCGGCCGACAGACAAACACTGAAGCTTTCTTT
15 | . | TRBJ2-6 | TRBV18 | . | CASSLAGAGANVLTF | TGTGCCAGCTCACTAGCAGGGGCTGGGGCCAACGTCCTGACTTTC
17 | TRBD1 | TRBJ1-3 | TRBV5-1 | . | CASSPGTGGISGNTIYF | TGCGCCAGCAGCCCAGGGACAGGGGGCATCTCTGGAAACACCATATATTTT
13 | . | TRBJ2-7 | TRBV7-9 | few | CASSGRGRYEQYF | TGTGCCAGCAGCGGCAGGGGTCGGTACGAGCAGTACTTC
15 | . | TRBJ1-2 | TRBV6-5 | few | CASIKGLGFNYGYTF | TGTGCCAGCATCAAGGGGTTGGGATTTAACTATGGCTACACCTTC
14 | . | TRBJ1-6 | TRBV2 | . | CASRIQGPHSPLHF | TGTGCCAGCAGAATTCAGGGGCCACATTCACCCCTCCACTTT
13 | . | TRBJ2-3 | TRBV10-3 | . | CAITQARTDTQYF | TGTGCCATCACCCAGGCCCGCACAGATACGCAGTATTTT
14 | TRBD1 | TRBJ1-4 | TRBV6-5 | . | CASRRTGINEKLFF | TGTGCCAGCAGGAGGACAGGAATTAATGAAAAACTGTTTTTT
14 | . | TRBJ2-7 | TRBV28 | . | CASSLRSLNYEQYF | TGTGCCAGCAGTTTAAGGAGTTTGAACTACGAGCAGTACTTC
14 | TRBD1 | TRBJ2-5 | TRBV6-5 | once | CASSSGGSGGTQYF | TGTGCCAGCAGCTCAGGGGGCTCGGGCGGGACCCAGTACTTC
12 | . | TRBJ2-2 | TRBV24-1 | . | CATSVPQGELFF | TGTGCCACCAGTGTCCCACAGGGGGAGCTGTTTTTT
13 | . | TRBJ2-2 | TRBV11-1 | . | CASSLDRVGELFF | TGTGCCAGCAGCTTAGACCGAGTGGGGGAGCTGTTTTTT
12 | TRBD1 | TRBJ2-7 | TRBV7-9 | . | CASSLEGWDSSF | TGTGCCAGCAGCTTAGAAGGGTGGGACAGTTCCTTC
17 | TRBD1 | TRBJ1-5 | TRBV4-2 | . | CASSQDRAGTGNQPQHF | TGTGCCAGCAGCCAAGATCGGGCAGGGACAGGCAATCAGCCCCAGCATTTT
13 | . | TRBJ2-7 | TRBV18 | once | CASSPEQGTEQYF | TGTGCCAGCTCACCCGAACAGGGAACCGAGCAGTACTTC
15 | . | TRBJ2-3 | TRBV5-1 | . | CASSREGAQGDTQYF | TGCGCCAGCAGCCGCGAAGGGGCCCAGGGGGATACGCAGTATTTT
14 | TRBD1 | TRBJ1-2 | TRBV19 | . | CASGGQGSFAGYTF | TGTGCCAGTGGAGGACAGGGGAGTTTTGCTGGCTACACCTTC
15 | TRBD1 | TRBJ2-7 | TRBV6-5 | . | CASSYRTGPPEEQYF | TGTGCCAGCAGTTACAGGACAGGGCCGCCAGAAGAGCAGTACTTC
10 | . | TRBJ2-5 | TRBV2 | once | CASRDRPQYF | TGTGCCAGCCGTGACAGGCCCCAGTACTTC
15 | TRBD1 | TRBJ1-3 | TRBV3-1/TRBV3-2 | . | CASSPGTVSGNTIYF | TGTGCCAGCAGCCCAGGGACAGTCTCTGGAAACACCATATATTTT
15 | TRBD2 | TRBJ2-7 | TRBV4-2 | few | CASSQLAGISYEQYF | TGTGCCAGCAGCCAACTAGCGGGGATCTCCTACGAGCAGTACTTC
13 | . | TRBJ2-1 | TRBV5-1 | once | CASSLQGWNEQFF | TGCGCCAGCAGCTTACAGGGTTGGAATGAGCAGTTCTTC
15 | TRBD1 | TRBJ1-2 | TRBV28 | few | CASSFPGQSNYGYTF | TGTGCCAGCAGTTTTCCGGGACAGTCTAACTATGGCTACACCTTC
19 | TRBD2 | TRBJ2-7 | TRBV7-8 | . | CASQGRGATSGRGRYEQYF | TGTGCCAGCCAGGGGAGGGGTGCGACTAGCGGGAGAGGAAGGTACGAGCAGTACTTC
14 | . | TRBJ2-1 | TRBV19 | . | CASSIGASRDEQFF | TGTGCCAGTAGTATAGGGGCCAGTAGAGATGAGCAGTTCTTC
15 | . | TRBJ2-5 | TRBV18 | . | CASSPPEGARKTQYF | TGTGCCAGCTCGCCCCCGGAGGGGGCTAGGAAGACCCAGTACTTC
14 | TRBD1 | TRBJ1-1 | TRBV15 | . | CATSRAQGAAEAFF | TGTGCCACCAGCAGAGCACAGGGGGCCGCTGAAGCTTTCTTT
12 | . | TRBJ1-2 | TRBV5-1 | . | CASSVPGEGYTF | TGCGCCAGCAGCGTCCCGGGGGAAGGCTACACCTTC
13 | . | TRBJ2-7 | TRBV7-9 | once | CASSLGQNTNQYF | TGTGCCAGCAGCTTAGGACAGAATACGAACCAGTACTTC
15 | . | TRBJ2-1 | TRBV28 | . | CASSLVGVTYNEQFF | TGTGCCAGCAGTTTAGTAGGGGTAACCTACAATGAGCAGTTCTTC
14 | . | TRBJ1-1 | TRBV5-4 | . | CASSSRLDSYRAFF | TGTGCCAGCAGCTCCCGACTTGACAGTTATCGAGCTTTCTTT
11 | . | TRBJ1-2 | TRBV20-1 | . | CSASIGDGYTF | TGCAGTGCTAGCATCGGGGATGGCTACACCTTC
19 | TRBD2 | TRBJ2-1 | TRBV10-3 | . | CAISEMGSGRQSSYNEQFF | TGTGCCATCAGTGAGATGGGTAGCGGGAGGCAAAGCTCCTACAATGAGCAGTTCTTC
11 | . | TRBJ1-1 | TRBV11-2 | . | CASSLYQAAFF | TGTGCCAGCAGCTTATACCAGGCGGCTTTCTTT
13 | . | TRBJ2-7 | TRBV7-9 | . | CASSPTGAYEQYF | TGTGCCAGCAGCCCCACCGGAGCCTACGAGCAGTACTTC
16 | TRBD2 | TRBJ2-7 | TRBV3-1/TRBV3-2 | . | CASSQGGLAGSYEQYF | TGTGCCAGCAGCCAAGGGGGCCTAGCGGGGTCCTACGAGCAGTACTTC
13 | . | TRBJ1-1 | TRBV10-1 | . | CASKEGPNTEAFF | TGCGCCAGCAAAGAGGGCCCGAACACTGAAGCTTTCTTT
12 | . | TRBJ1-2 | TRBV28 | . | CASSRPNYGYTF | TGTGCCAGCAGCCGTCCTAACTATGGCTACACCTTC
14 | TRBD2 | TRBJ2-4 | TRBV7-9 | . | CASSPGRSKNIQYF | TGTGCCAGCAGCCCCGGGAGGTCCAAAAACATTCAGTACTTC
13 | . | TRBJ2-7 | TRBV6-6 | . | CASSPGVNYEQYF | TGTGCCAGCAGCCCAGGGGTAAACTACGAGCAGTACTTC
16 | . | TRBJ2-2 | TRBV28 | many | CASSFAGSGRTGELFF | TGTGCCAGCAGTTTCGCGGGGTCAGGGAGGACCGGGGAGCTGTTTTTT
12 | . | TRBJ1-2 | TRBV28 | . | CASSFRDYGYTF | TGTGCCAGCAGCTTCAGGGACTATGGCTACACCTTC
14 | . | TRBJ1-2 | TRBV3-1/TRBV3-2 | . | CASRKQGRWEAFTF | TGTGCCAGCCGGAAACAGGGTCGGTGGGAAGCGTTCACCTTC
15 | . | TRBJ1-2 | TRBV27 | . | CASSSFQGFNYGYTF | TGTGCCAGCAGTTCGTTCCAGGGGTTTAACTATGGCTACACCTTC
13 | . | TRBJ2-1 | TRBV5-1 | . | CASMVAEPGEQFF | TGCGCCAGCATGGTAGCGGAGCCTGGTGAGCAGTTCTTC
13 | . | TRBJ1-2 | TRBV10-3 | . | CATNEKNNYGYTF | TGTGCTACGAACGAGAAGAATAACTATGGCTACACCTTC
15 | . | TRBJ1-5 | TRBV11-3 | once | CASSLASQAEVPQHF | TGTGCCAGCAGCTTAGCGTCACAGGCGGAAGTGCCCCAGCATTTT
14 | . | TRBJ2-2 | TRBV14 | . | CASSHQHDTGELFF | TGTGCCAGCAGCCACCAACATGACACCGGGGAGCTGTTTTTT